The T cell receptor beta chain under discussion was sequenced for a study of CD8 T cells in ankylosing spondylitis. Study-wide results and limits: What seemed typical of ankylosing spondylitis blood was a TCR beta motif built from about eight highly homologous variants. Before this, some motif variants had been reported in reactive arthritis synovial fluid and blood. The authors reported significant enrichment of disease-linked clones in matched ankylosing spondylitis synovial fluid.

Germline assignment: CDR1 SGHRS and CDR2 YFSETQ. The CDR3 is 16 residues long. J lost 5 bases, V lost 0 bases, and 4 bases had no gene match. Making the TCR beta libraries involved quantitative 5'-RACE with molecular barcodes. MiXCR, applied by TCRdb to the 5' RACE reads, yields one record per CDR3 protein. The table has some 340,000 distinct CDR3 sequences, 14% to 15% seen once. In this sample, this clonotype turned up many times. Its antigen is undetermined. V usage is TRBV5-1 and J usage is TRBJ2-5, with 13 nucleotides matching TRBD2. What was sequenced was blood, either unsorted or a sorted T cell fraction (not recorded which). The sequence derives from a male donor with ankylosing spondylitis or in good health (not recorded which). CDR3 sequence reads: CASSLGLAGGQETQYF. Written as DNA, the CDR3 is TGCGCCAGCAGCTTGGGACTAGCGGGGGGCCAGGAGACCCAGTACTTC.